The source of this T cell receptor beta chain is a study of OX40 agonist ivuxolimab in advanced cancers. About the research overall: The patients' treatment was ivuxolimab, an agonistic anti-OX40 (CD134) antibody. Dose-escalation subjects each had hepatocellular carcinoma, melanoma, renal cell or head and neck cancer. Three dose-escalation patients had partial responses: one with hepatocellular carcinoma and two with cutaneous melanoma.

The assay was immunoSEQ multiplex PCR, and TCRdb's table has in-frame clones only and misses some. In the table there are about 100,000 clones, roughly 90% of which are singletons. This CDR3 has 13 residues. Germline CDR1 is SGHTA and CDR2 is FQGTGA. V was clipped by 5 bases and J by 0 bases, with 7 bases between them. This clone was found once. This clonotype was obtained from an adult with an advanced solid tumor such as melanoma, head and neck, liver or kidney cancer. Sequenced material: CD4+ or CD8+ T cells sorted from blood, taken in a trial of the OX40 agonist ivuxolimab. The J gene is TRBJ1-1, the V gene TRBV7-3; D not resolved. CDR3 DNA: TGTGCCAGCAGCCGGCGGATGAACACTGAAGCTTTCTTT. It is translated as CASSRRMNTEAFF.